The entry below describes one TCR beta chain. Its antigen remains unidentified. This sample was included in a study of shared clonotypes between healthy human individuals. At a deep level, the assay was run. Original data processing: Junction-only sequences without quality scores came from ImmunoSEQ, so filtering differed. Sequencing used immunoSEQ multiplex PCR; TCRdb keeps in-frame clones, though not all of them. V and J calls and clone size are copied from that table; D and trimming were computed from the DNA. The repertoire holds around 1,000,000 clones, with approximately 80% as singletons. Overall study results and limits: Generally, estimated richness proved larger in naive subsets than it did in memory subsets. Non-shared clonotypes had lower generation probabilities than those shared by all four donors.

The germline CDR1 and CDR2 sequences are KGHSH and LQKENI. This CDR3 is built from 16 residues. J gave up 4 bases and V 3 bases, and 11 bases lay outside the gene matches. This sequence originates from a man in his late teens or twenties in good health. Some clones in this sample may be carry-over from other donors' samples. Material: memory CD4+ T cells from PBMCs. Subset indicated: CD45RA-negative fraction. V usage is TRBV18 and J usage is TRBJ1-1; 7 bases agree with TRBD1. This chain's CDR3 is CASSPKSPPGGTEAFF. CDR3 sequence (DNA): TGTGCCAGCTCACCGAAGTCACCTCCAGGGGGCACTGAAGCTTTCTTT.